A single TCR beta chain is shown here with its context. This clone's antigen is unknown. No qualities accompany the bases; no much larger clone lies one base away. Each collaborating institution followed its own protocols to collect whole blood in K2EDTA tubes. For TCRbeta analysis, collaborators shipped samples in one of three forms: frozen whole blood, isolated PBMCs, or DNA extracted from either of those sample types. TCRbeta CDR3 regions were amplified from genomic DNA using the immunoSEQ Assay, a bias-controlled multiplex PCR. Per the original workflow: Within the assay, amplification of reference gene primers was used to estimate how many nucleated cells each sample contained. Sequence reads were collapsed and filtered to measure the absolute abundance of every unique TCRbeta CDR3 rearrangement. For each sample, productive Simpson clonality was calculated by taking the square root of Simpson's diversity index across productive rearrangements. TCRdb carries this immuneACCESS record with in-frame sequences only. Its versions omit some clonotypes, under half of them owing to an unresolved V gene in the studies checked, with the rest unexplained. V and J calls and clone size are given by that table; D and trimming were obtained from the DNA. Present in this sample are approximately 180,000 clones, 70% to 90% of which were seen just once. The ten biggest clones cover 3% to 3.5% of the sample.

This entry belongs to a study of blood T cell repertoires in COVID-19 (dated by TCRdb to about 2020). A note on the overall study: Samples from collaborators originated in the United States, Italy and Spain and spanned both the acute and convalescent phases of COVID-19. The material from the prospective study consisted of cDNA or gDNA derived from T cells, B-cell-depleted T cells, or PBMCs. Deeply sampled blood TCRbeta repertoires from subjects exposed to, actively infected with, or recovered from COVID-19 were included in the dataset. A freely available public database, intended as a resource for researchers studying the immune response to SARS-CoV-2, is where the repertoires were released. The samples were drawn from the first 160 participants of the ongoing ImmuneRACE study and from 1,254 subjects provided by 6 global collaborators. Sample metadata almost always included a de-identified subject ID, COVID-19 status, age in years and sex. Where available, HLA class I and class II types were taken from metadata supplied by the sample provider and were not determined by assay-based typing.

What the work shows at the level of the full study, not this receptor alone: The amount of clinical and demographic metadata varied by source and participant and was provided uncurated.

Sequencing was done on a sample of peripheral blood. This TCR was recovered from a man aged 60-69 years with acute or convalescent COVID-19.

The CDR3 protein sequence reads: CASSPSTGPYEQYF. The DNA sequence is given as TGTGCCAGCAGCCCGTCGACAGGGCCCTACGAGCAGTACTTC. The V gene is TRBV9 and the J gene is TRBJ2-7, with 7 bases in between that match TRBD1. From the cysteine up to the phenylalanine, the CDR3 has a length of 14 residues. Only CDR3 DNA is held: 42 bases, read in frame from base 1. CDR1 SGDLS and CDR2 YYNGEE were looked up in the germline V gene. V is trimmed back by 4 bases and J by 2 bases, and the junction contains 6 bases that no gene match accounts for.